This T cell receptor beta chain was sequenced in a study of blood T cells in healthy people across ages. The study's findings and limits: Roughly linear age-related decline in beta diversity appeared, significant by age 40.

Of note for this clonotype: What it binds is not known.

Next came a second PCR, run for about 7 to 12 cycles, which used a sample-barcoded 5' primer along with a J-beta primer mix. Through a template-switch adaptor with 12 random nucleotides, each cDNA molecule received a tag. TCRdb re-called the 5' RACE reads with MiXCR, one entry per CDR3 protein. Of hundreds of thousands of distinct CDR3 sequences detected, around three fifths appear once; the ten largest clones hold roughly 24%. Germline V gene lookup returns CDR1 MGHDK and CDR2 SYGVNS. The CDR3 spans 16 residues. V was cut by 0 bases and J by 0 bases, with 11 bases left in between. Healthy individuals of Caucasian origin from Russia, aged roughly 6 to 100, served as donors. Per sample, a minimum of 6 million PBMCs were isolated.

The chain employs TRBV25-1 and TRBJ1-1; a possible D gene is TRBD1 (6 bases). The sequencing sample was made of blood. The TCR sequence derives from a man aged 35 to 55 in good health. CDR3 residues: CASSEYGGRVNTEAFF. The CDR3 bases are TGTGCCAGCAGTGAATACGGGGGCAGGGTGAACACTGAAGCTTTCTTT. The whole variable domain, filled in from reference TRBV25-1 and TRBJ1-1, reads EADIYQTPRYLVIGTGKKITLECSQTMGHDKMYWYQQDPGMELHLIHYSYGVNSTEKGDLSSESTVSRIRTEHFPLTLESARPSHTSQYLCASSEYGGRVNTEAFFGQGTRLTVV.